What follows is one T cell receptor (beta chain) and its context. CDR3 length: 16 amino acids. CDR1 is MNHEY, CDR2 SVGEGT, per germline. V gave up 5 bases and J gave up 10 bases, with 21 bases separating them. In the authors' workflow: For nucleated cells, counts were estimated from reference gene primer amplification. Only in-frame clones appear in the TCRdb table, and some are missing; sequencing was by immunoSEQ multiplex PCR. V, J and clone size reflect that table, while D and trimming were determined from the DNA. The table shows approximately 290,000 clones, with about 89% occurring only once. This record belongs to a study of blood T cell repertoires in COVID-19. Overall study context: COVID-19 samples from acute and convalescent phases originated in the United States, Italy and Spain. Sample material is recorded as cDNA or gDNA derived from T cells, B-cell-depleted T cells, or PBMCs.

The sequence was collected from a woman in her fifties or sixties with acute or convalescent COVID-19. This rearrangement joins TRBV6-2 or TRBV6-3 to TRBJ1-6; possibly TRBD1 for D (6 bases). The specimen sequenced was peripheral blood. The CDR3 sequence: CASSRGTPGEGSPLHF. CDR3 nucleotides: TGTGCCAGCAGTCGGGGAACGCCAGGGGAAGGGTCACCCCTCCACTTT.